This T cell receptor beta chain derives from a study of identical twins. This clonotype showed up many times. Its antigen is unknown. Whole-study findings and limits: Memory repertoires lacked the insertion deficit that abundant cord blood beta clonotypes showed.

A single record per CDR3 protein comes from TCRdb applying MiXCR to the 5' RACE reads. The sample consists of under 250,000 distinct CDR3 sequences, 7.5% of them appearing once. The CDR3 length is 13 residues. CDR1 is MNHEY, CDR2 SMNVEV, per germline (reference sequence). V shed 7 bases and J 5 bases; nucleotides not matched to a gene: 6. These same data were also listed under a study on yellow fever vaccine responses in identical twins.

The chain joins TRBV27 to TRBJ1-1; 8 nucleotides line up with TRBD1. Sequenced input: CD8+ T cells sorted from blood. This clonotype was sampled from a woman aged 18-30 years in good health. The CDR3 loop reads CASKGQGLTEAFF. The CDR3, as DNA: TGTGCCAGCAAAGGACAGGGCTTAACTGAAGCTTTCTTT.